Sequencing of this T cell receptor beta chain was carried out in a study of early T cells in non-severe SARS-CoV-2 infection. Overall study context: Sequencing used unsorted whole-blood bulk RNA, so chains lack pairing.

A few counts support this clonotype. Its target is unknown. Attachment of unique molecular identifiers to individual cDNA molecules was performed. TCRdb reprocessed the 5' RACE reads via MiXCR and lists one record per CDR3 protein. The table has tens of thousands of distinct CDR3 sequences, 9% seen once. The study's findings and limits: VDJdb matching favored anti-spike CD8 responses, missing private and CD4 specificities.

The CDR3 totals 14 residues. The J segment lost 3 bases and the V segment lost 8 bases, leaving 9 bases of the junction unmatched. CDR1 and CDR2 from the germline V gene are SQVTM and ANQGSEA. The gene calls are TRBV29-1 and TRBJ2-3; 9 bases map to TRBD1. The sequencing input was whole blood. The sequence came from an adult who was a healthcare worker with PCR-confirmed SARS-CoV-2 infection or an uninfected control (not recorded which). The CDR3 spells CSSPGTGWTDTQYF. CDR3 DNA sequence: TGCAGCTCGCCCGGGACAGGGTGGACAGATACGCAGTATTTT.